This T cell receptor beta chain emerged from a study of early T cells in non-severe SARS-CoV-2 infection. This clonotype was detected many times. Its antigen is as yet unknown. Broader study findings: Matching with VDJdb favored anti-spike CD8 responses (missing private and CD4 specificities).

From the 5' RACE reads, TCRdb called clonotypes with MiXCR, one entry per CDR3 protein. Among under 45,000 distinct CDR3 sequences listed, about 5.3% were seen once. Germline trimming cut 2 bases from V and 3 bases from J; bases unmatched to any gene: 8. Per germline, CDR1 SEHNR and CDR2 FQNEAQ (reference sequence). The CDR3 is made up of 16 amino acids. The chain employs TRBV7-9 and TRBJ2-3; 7 nucleotides align to TRBD2. The receptor was derived from an adult who was a healthcare worker with PCR-confirmed SARS-CoV-2 infection or an uninfected control (not recorded which). Sequenced material: whole blood, taken at baseline. For the CDR3, the DNA is TGTGCCAGCAGCTTAACCGGGGGGAGAGCGACAGATACGCAGTATTTT. Its protein is CASSLTGGRATDTQYF. The entire variable domain, with the rest obtained from reference TRBV7-9 and TRBJ2-3, is as follows: DTGVSQNPRHKITKRGQNVTFRCDPISEHNRLYWYRQTLGQGPEFLTYFQNEAQLEKSRLLSDRFSAERPKGSFSTLEIQRTEQGDSAMYLCASSLTGGRATDTQYFGPGTRLTVL.